The clone carrying this T cell receptor beta chain was found many times. Its antigen is currently unknown. Per the original data handling: Clinicopathological groups of papillary thyroid cancer showed CDR3 differences that were used to build a distant-metastasis classifier. With MiXCR, TCRdb called clones anew from the PCR reads. These V and J calls derive from TCRdb rather than the authors' analysis. The sample carries tens of thousands of clones, 20% to 25% recorded once. The data originate from a study of metastatic and nonmetastatic thyroid tumors. Regarding the study as a whole: Reports indicated that malignant thyroid tumors showed significantly higher TCR beta diversity than benign nodules did, in blood and tumor.

None of the patients had undergone any treatment ahead of thyroid surgery. The sequence came from a female donor with papillary thyroid cancer or a benign thyroid nodule (not recorded which). Some clones in this sample may be carry-over from other donors' samples. Sequenced material: blood.

CDR3 DNA sequence: TGCAGTGCTAGAGATAGGACAGGGGGCGGTCAGCCCCAGCATTTT. Its protein product is CSARDRTGGGQPQHF. The gene calls are TRBV20-1 and TRBJ1-5, with TRBD1 matching over 11 bases. Germline assignment: CDR1 DFQATT and CDR2 SNEGSKA (reference sequence). The CDR3 consists of 15 residues. V lost 0 bases and J lost 6; bases outside the gene matches: 4.